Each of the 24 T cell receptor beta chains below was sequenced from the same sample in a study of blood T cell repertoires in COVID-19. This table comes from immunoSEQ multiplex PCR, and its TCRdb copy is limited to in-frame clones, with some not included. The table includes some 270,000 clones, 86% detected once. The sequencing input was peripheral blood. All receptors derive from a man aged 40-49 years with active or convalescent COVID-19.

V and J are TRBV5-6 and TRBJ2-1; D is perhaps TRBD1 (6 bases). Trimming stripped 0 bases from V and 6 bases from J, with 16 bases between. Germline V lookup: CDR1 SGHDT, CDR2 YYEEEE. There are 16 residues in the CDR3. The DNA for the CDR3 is TGTGCCAGCAGCTTGGGGCACAGGGTAGGAGGCAATGAGCAGTTCTTC. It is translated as CASSLGHRVGGNEQFF.

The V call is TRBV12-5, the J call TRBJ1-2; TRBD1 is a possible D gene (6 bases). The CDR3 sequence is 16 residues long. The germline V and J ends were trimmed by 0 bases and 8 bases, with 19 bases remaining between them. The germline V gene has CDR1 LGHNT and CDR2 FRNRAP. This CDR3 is CASGLVLDRRTRGYTF. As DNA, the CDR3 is TGTGCTAGTGGTTTGGTACTTGACAGGCGGACTAGGGGCTACACCTTC.

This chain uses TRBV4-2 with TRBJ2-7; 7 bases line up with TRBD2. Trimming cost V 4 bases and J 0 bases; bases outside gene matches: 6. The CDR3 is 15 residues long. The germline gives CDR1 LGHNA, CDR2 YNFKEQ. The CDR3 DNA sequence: TGTGCCAGCAGCCCCTCGGCTAGCGGCTCCTACGAGCAGTACTTC. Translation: CASSPSASGSYEQYF.

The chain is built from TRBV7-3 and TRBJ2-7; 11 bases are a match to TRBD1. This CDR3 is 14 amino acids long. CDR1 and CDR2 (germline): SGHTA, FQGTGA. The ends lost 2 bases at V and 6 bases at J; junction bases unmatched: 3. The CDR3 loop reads CASSLLGTGGEQYF. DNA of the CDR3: TGTGCCAGCAGCTTACTGGGGACAGGGGGCGAGCAGTACTTC.

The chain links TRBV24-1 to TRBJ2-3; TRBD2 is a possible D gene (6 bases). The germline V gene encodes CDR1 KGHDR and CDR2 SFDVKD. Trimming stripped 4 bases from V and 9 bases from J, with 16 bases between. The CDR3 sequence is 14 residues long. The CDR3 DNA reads TGTGCCACCAGTGACCCGTCCCGGGAGCGCACGCAGTATTTT. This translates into CATSDPSRERTQYF.

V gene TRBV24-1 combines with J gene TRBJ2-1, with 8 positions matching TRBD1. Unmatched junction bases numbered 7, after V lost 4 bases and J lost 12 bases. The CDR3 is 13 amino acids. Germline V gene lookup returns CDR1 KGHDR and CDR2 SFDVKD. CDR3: CATSDPRTGWQFF. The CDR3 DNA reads TGTGCCACCAGTGACCCCCGGACAGGGTGGCAGTTCTTC.

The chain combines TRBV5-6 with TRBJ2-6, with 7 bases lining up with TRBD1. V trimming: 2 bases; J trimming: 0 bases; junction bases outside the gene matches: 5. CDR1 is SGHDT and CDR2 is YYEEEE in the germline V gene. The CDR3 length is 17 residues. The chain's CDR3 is CASSLGGLHSGANVLTF. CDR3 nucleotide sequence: TGTGCCAGCAGCTTAGGGGGCCTCCACTCTGGGGCCAACGTCCTGACTTTC.

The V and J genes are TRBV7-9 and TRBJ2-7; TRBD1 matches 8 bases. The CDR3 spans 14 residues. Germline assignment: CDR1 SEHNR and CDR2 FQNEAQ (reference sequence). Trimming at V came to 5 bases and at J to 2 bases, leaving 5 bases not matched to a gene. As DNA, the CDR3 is TGTGCCAGCAGCGGCGGGACAGGTCCCTACGAGCAGTACTTC. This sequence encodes CASSGGTGPYEQYF. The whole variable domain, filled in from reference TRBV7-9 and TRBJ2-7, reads DTGVSQNPRHKITKRGQNVTFRCDPISEHNRLYWYRQTLGQGPEFLTYFQNEAQLEKSRLLSDRFSAERPKGSFSTLEIQRTEQGDSAMYLCASSGGTGPYEQYFGPGTRLTVT.

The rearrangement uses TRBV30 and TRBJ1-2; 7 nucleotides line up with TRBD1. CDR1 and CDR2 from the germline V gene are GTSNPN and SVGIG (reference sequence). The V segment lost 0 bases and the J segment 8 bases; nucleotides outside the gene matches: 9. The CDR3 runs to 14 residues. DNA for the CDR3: TGTGCCTGGAGTGTTTGGGAAGACAGGGACGGCTACACCTTC. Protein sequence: CAWSVWEDRDGYTF.

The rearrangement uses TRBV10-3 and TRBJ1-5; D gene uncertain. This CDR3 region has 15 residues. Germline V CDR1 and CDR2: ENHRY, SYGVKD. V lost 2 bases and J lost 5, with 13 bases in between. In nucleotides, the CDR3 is TGTGCCATCAGTGAGGATACCGGTAACGATCAGCCCCAGCATTTT. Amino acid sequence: CAISEDTGNDQPQHF.

CDR3 amino acids: CASSYPGLAGNEQFF. CDR3 in DNA: TGTGCCAGCAGTTACCCCGGACTAGCGGGCAATGAGCAGTTCTTC. The chain joins TRBV6-5 to TRBJ2-1; TRBD2 matches at 11 bases. Trimming at V came to 2 bases and at J to 6 bases, leaving 3 bases not matched to a gene. The germline CDR1 and CDR2 sequences are MNHEY and SVGAGI. This CDR3 has 15 amino acids.

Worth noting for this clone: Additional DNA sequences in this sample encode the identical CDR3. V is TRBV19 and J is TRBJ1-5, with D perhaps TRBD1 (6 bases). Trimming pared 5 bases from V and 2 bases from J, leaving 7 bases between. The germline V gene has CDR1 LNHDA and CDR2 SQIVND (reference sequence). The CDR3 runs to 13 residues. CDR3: CASSSGGNQPQHF. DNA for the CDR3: TGTGCCAGTAGTTCAGGGGGCAATCAGCCCCAGCATTTT.

The CDR3: CASSLVDRGAEAFF. CDR3 in DNA: TGTGCCAGCAGCTTAGTGGACAGGGGGGCTGAAGCTTTCTTT. This chain joins TRBV7-9 and TRBJ1-1; 10 bases line up with TRBD1. J gave up 6 bases and V 1 base, and 2 bases lay outside the gene matches. This CDR3 spans 14 amino acids. Looked up from germline, CDR1 is SEHNR and CDR2 is FQNEAQ (reference sequence).

CDR3 nucleotide sequence: TGTGCCAGCAGCGCAGACTGGGATGGCTACACCTTC. It translates to CASSADWDGYTF. The rearrangement links TRBV13 to TRBJ1-2; D is unclear. V lost 5 bases and J lost 6, with 10 bases in between. This CDR3 region has 12 residues. Germline CDR1 is PRHDT and CDR2 is FYEKMQ (reference sequence).

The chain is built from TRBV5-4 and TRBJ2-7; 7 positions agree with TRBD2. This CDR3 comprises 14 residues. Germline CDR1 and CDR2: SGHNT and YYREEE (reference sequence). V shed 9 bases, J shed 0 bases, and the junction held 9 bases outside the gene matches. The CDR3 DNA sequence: TGTGCCACAAGGGAGGGGACCAACTCCTACGAGCAGTACTTC. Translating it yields CATREGTNSYEQYF.

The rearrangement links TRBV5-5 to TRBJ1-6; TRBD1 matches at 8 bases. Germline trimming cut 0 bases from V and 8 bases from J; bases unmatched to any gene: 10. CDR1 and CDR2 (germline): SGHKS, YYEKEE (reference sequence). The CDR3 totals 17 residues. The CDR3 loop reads CASSLASNRGWDSPLHF. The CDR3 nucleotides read TGTGCCAGCAGCTTGGCGTCTAACAGGGGGTGGGATTCACCCCTCCACTTT.

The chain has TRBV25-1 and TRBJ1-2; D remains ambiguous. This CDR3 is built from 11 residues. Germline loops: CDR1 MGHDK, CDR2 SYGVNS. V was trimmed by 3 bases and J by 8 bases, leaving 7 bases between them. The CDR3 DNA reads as TGTGCCAGCAGTGAGTCGAGGGGCTACACCTTC. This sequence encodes CASSESRGYTF.

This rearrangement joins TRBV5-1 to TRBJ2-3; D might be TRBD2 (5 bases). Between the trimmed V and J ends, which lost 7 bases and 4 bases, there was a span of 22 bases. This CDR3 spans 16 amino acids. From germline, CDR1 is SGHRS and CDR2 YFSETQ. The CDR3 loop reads CASRLTSGSASDTQYF. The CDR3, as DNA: TGCGCCAGCCGGCTTACGTCCGGTAGCGCGTCAGATACGCAGTATTTT. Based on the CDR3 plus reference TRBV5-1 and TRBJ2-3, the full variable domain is KAGVTQTPRYLIKTRGQQVTLSCSPISGHRSVSWYQQTPGQGLQFLFEYFSETQRNKGNFPGRFSGRQFSNSRSEMNVSTLELGDSALYLCASRLTSGSASDTQYFGPGTRLTVL.

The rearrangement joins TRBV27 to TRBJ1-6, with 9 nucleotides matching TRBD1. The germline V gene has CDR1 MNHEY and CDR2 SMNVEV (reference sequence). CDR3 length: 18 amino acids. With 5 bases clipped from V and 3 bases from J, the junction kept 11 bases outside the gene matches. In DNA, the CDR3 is TGTGCCAGCAGTCCGATACCGGGACAGGGCATCTATAATTCACCCCTCCACTTT. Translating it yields CASSPIPGQGIYNSPLHF.

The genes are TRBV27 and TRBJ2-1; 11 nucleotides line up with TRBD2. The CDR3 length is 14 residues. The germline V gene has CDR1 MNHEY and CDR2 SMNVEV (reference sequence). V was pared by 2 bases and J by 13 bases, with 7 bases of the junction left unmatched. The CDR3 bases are TGTGCCAGCAGTTTAGGAAGACTAGCGGGATTTCAGTTCTTC. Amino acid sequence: CASSLGRLAGFQFF.

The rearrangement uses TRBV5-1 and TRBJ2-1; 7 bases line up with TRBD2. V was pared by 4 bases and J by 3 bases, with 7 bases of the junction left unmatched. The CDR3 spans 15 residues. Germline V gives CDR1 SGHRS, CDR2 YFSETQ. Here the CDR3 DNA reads TGCGCCAGCAGCCCTAGCGGTGATTACTACAATGAGCAGTTCTTC. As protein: CASSPSGDYYNEQFF.

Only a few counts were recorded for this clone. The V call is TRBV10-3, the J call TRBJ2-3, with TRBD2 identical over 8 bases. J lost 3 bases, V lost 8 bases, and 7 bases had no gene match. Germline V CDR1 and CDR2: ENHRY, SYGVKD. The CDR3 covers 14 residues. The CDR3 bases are TGTGCCATCGGAGCGGGAGTGGGGACAGATACGCAGTATTTT. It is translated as CAIGAGVGTDTQYF.

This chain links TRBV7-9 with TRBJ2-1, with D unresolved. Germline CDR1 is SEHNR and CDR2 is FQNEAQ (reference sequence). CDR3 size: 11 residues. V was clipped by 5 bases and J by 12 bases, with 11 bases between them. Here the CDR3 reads CASSRDMGQFF. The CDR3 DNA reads TGTGCCAGCAGCCGCGACATGGGGCAGTTCTTC. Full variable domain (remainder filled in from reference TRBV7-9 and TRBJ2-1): DTGVSQNPRHKITKRGQNVTFRCDPISEHNRLYWYRQTLGQGPEFLTYFQNEAQLEKSRLLSDRFSAERPKGSFSTLEIQRTEQGDSAMYLCASSRDMGQFFGPGTRLTVL.

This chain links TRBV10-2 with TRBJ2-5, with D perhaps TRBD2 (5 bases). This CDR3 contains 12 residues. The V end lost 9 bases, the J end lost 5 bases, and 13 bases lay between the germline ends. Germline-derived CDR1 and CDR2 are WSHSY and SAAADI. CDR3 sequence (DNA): TGCGCCAGTGGGCCGTCGGGGGAGACCCAGTACTTC. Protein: CASGPSGETQYF.